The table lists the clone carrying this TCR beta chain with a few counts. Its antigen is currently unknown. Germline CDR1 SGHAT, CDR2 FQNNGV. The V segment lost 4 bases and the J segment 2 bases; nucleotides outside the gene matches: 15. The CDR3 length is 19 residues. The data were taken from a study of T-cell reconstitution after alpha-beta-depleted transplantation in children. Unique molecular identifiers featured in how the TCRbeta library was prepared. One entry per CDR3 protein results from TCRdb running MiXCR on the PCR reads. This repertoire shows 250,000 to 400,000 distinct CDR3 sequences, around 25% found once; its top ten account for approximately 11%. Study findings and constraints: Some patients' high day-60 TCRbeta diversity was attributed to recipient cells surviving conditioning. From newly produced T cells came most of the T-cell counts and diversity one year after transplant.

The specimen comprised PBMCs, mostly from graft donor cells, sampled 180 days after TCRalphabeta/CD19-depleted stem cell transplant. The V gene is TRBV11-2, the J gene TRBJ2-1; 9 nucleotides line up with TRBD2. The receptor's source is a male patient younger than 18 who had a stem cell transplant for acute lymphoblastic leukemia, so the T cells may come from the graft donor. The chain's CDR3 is CASSSIWAPREGTYNEQFF. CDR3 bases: TGTGCCAGCAGCTCTATTTGGGCTCCGCGGGAGGGGACCTACAATGAGCAGTTCTTC.